The rows below give T cell receptor beta chains drawn from one sample of a study of blood T cell repertoires in COVID-19. The assay was immunoSEQ multiplex PCR, and TCRdb's table has in-frame clones only and misses some. The sample holds around 300,000 clones, around four fifths seen once. The sequencing sample was made of peripheral blood. The receptors derive from a woman aged 50 to 65 with active or convalescent COVID-19. Each CDR3 is given with its conserved first and last residue. Fields, in order: V gene, J gene, CDR3 protein.

v_gene: TRBV9
j_gene: TRBJ2-1
CDR3aa: CASSPHASGLAEQFF

v_gene: TRBV29-1
j_gene: TRBJ1-5
CDR3aa: CSVESSGQSNQPQHF

v_gene: TRBV5-5
j_gene: TRBJ2-3
CDR3aa: CASSLGLAGGVDTQYF

v_gene: TRBV5-1
j_gene: TRBJ2-7
CDR3aa: CASSSGQGGIDEQYF

v_gene: TRBV19
j_gene: TRBJ2-1
CDR3aa: CASSIIAYNEQFF

v_gene: TRBV12-3/TRBV12-4
j_gene: TRBJ1-5
CDR3aa: CASSRTGNQPQHF

v_gene: TRBV19
j_gene: TRBJ2-1
CDR3aa: CASTLIAGSYNEQFF

v_gene: TRBV11-2
j_gene: TRBJ1-1
CDR3aa: CASSLGGTVKNTEAFF

v_gene: TRBV27
j_gene: TRBJ2-5
CDR3aa: CASAQREYETQYF

v_gene: TRBV4-1
j_gene: TRBJ2-7
CDR3aa: CASSPGGLAPGEYF

v_gene: TRBV5-8
j_gene: TRBJ2-3
CDR3aa: CASIPVGYTDTQYF

v_gene: TRBV27
j_gene: TRBJ1-5
CDR3aa: CASNSGGGNQPQHF

v_gene: TRBV7-8
j_gene: TRBJ2-7
CDR3aa: CASSETGGWVSGSYEQYF

v_gene: TRBV10-3
j_gene: TRBJ2-1
CDR3aa: CAISPNSGRAYNEQFF

v_gene: TRBV19
j_gene: TRBJ2-1
CDR3aa: CASRLHSGRGGEQFF

v_gene: TRBV2
j_gene: TRBJ2-2
CDR3aa: CASSAGLAGGRGELFF

v_gene: TRBV30
j_gene: TRBJ2-7
CDR3aa: CAWNLAGGTYEQYF

v_gene: TRBV25-1
j_gene: TRBJ2-5
CDR3aa: CASSVGHWQETQYF

v_gene: TRBV7-2
j_gene: TRBJ2-2
CDR3aa: CASSSSSGTNTGELFF

v_gene: TRBV4-1
j_gene: TRBJ2-5
CDR3aa: CASSQVRGSPGETQYF

v_gene: TRBV5-1
j_gene: TRBJ1-4
CDR3aa: CASSSGTYKEEKLFF

v_gene: TRBV5-8
j_gene: TRBJ2-5
CDR3aa: CASRLLRSETQYF

v_gene: TRBV6-5
j_gene: TRBJ2-1
CDR3aa: CASSYLRGVQFF

v_gene: TRBV5-1
j_gene: TRBJ2-2
CDR3aa: CASSLGQNTGELFF

v_gene: TRBV29-1
j_gene: TRBJ2-7
CDR3aa: CSVEVPLAGASYEQYF

v_gene: TRBV12-3/TRBV12-4
j_gene: TRBJ2-1
CDR3aa: CASNPASYNEQFF

v_gene: TRBV19
j_gene: TRBJ1-5
CDR3aa: CASSIVTGTQPQHF

v_gene: TRBV5-4
j_gene: TRBJ2-5
CDR3aa: CASSRDRQETQYF

v_gene: TRBV5-1
j_gene: TRBJ1-6
CDR3aa: CASSLGTLGAPLHF

v_gene: TRBV19
j_gene: TRBJ1-5
CDR3aa: CASSTEATGTGGDQPQHF

v_gene: TRBV5-1
j_gene: TRBJ1-1
CDR3aa: CASSTGTGYTEAFF

v_gene: TRBV27
j_gene: TRBJ1-5
CDR3aa: CASSKIRVQGPRNQPQHF